A single sample is the source of the 15 T cell receptor beta chains below, sequenced in a study of human T cells and chemical hapten exposure. Time point given: patch test 2, 6 weeks after DPC sensitization. Treatment defined: therapeutic diphenylcyclopropenone sensitization with weekly scalp DPC. Unfractionated whole blood was the source of the extracted total RNA. TCRdb re-called the RACE reads with MiXCR, one entry per CDR3 protein. The sample has tens of thousands of distinct CDR3 sequences; approximately 9.6% are singletons. The sample here was whole blood, taken in connection with sensitization to the hapten diphenylcyclopropenone (DPC). All receptors come from a woman in her thirties with alopecia areata. Some clones in this sample may be carry-over from other donors' samples.

This clonotype turned up a few times. The rearrangement links TRBV6-5 to TRBJ2-7; the D gene is possibly TRBD1 (6 bases). Germline CDR1 is MNHEY and CDR2 is SVGAGI. Trimming pared 2 bases from V and 3 bases from J, leaving 11 bases between. This CDR3 comprises 14 residues. The CDR3 DNA follows: TGTGCCAGCAGTTACCGGGACACGCTCTACGAGCAGTACTTC. Amino acids: CASSYRDTLYEQYF.

The chain is built from TRBV27 and TRBJ2-3, with D uncertain. The germline V gene encodes CDR1 MNHEY and CDR2 SMNVEV (reference sequence). The CDR3 is 15 amino acids. V lost 7 bases to trimming and J lost 2 bases, with 16 bases between them. The CDR3 protein is CASTPTRLPTDTQYF. CDR3 nucleotide sequence: TGTGCCAGCACTCCTACGAGGTTACCCACAGATACGCAGTATTTT.

Only a few counts were recorded for this clonotype. J is TRBJ1-5 and V is TRBV7-2, with a possible D match to TRBD1 (5 bases). The CDR3 sequence is 15 residues long. Germline CDR1 reads SGHTA; CDR2 reads FQGNSA. V was clipped by 1 base and J by 8 bases, with 15 bases between them. CDR3 protein: CASSLVWGPQEPQHF. Here the CDR3 DNA reads TGTGCCAGCAGCTTAGTTTGGGGCCCCCAAGAGCCCCAGCATTTT.

CDR3 sequence (DNA): TGTGCCAGCAGTTACTCTGACTACGAGCAGTACTTC. Translating gives CASSYSDYEQYF. The gene calls are TRBV6-2 or TRBV6-3 and TRBJ2-7, with D hard to call. The V end lost 0 bases, the J end lost 3 bases, and 3 bases lay between the germline ends. CDR3 size: 12 residues. The germline gives CDR1 MNHEY, CDR2 SVGEGT.

This rearrangement joins TRBV4-1 to TRBJ1-1; no clear D. The CDR3 loop spans 15 amino acids. The ends were cut back, 4 bases at V and 4 bases at J, with 16 bases in the middle. Germline V gene lookup returns CDR1 MGHRA and CDR2 YSYEKL. CDR3 region: CASSRSFDPGTEAFF. In DNA form, the CDR3 reads TGCGCCAGCAGCCGCTCTTTCGACCCGGGCACTGAAGCTTTCTTT.

The chain joins TRBV5-1 to TRBJ2-1; D ambiguous. V lost 0 bases and J lost 5, with 3 bases in between. In germline, CDR1 is SGHRS, CDR2 YFSETQ. CDR3 length equals 12 residues. The CDR3 region is CASSLGNNEQFF. The CDR3 DNA is TGCGCCAGCAGCTTGGGCAACAATGAGCAGTTCTTC. Looking up the rest from reference TRBV5-1 and TRBJ2-1 gives the full variable domain: KAGVTQTPRYLIKTRGQQVTLSCSPISGHRSVSWYQQTPGQGLQFLFEYFSETQRNKGNFPGRFSGRQFSNSRSEMNVSTLELGDSALYLCASSLGNNEQFFGPGTRLTVL.

This clonotype was seen many times. This chain connects TRBV25-1 to TRBJ1-1, with 8 bases matching TRBD1. This CDR3 is 14 amino acids long. Trimming removed 4 bases from V and 3 bases from J; junction bases left unmatched: 4. Germline CDR1 MGHDK, CDR2 SYGVNS. The CDR3 is CASSGTGRDTEAFF. The CDR3 nucleotides read TGTGCCAGCAGTGGGACAGGGCGGGACACTGAAGCTTTCTTT.

The chain is built from TRBV7-6 and TRBJ2-7; 9 bases line up with TRBD1. This CDR3 contains 15 residues. CDR1 SGHVS and CDR2 FNYEAQ come from the germline V gene. The J segment lost 1 base and the V segment lost 5 bases, leaving 6 bases of the junction unmatched. CDR3 sequence reads: CASSPGQGGSYEQYF. The CDR3 DNA reads as TGTGCCAGCAGCCCGGGACAGGGTGGGTCCTACGAGCAGTACTTC.

Ten or more counts support this clonotype. The chain recombines TRBV18 with TRBJ2-7, with TRBD1 as a possible D gene (6 bases). Germline CDR1 is KGHSH and CDR2 is LQKENI. The CDR3 runs to 13 residues. The ends were cut back, 6 bases at V and 5 bases at J, with 14 bases in the middle. The CDR3 region has the DNA TGTGCCAGCTCGGGAACAGGGAGAAACGAGCAGTACTTC. Amino acid sequence: CASSGTGRNEQYF.

This clonotype was counted a few times. The V call is TRBV20-1, the J call TRBJ2-1; 8 bases map to TRBD2. Germline CDR1 DFQATT, CDR2 SNEGSKA (reference sequence). The CDR3 sequence is 12 residues long. The trim removed 6 bases at V and 7 bases at J, leaving 5 bases unmatched. The CDR3 region is CSAAGASNEQFF. CDR3 bases: TGCAGTGCAGCGGGGGCCTCAAATGAGCAGTTCTTC.

The chain links TRBV28 to TRBJ2-3, with D unclear. The CDR3 spans 12 residues. Germline CDR1 is MDHEN and CDR2 is SYDVKM. Trimming shortened V by 4 bases and J by 2 bases, and 4 bases separated the two germline ends. CDR3 protein: CASSSLTDTQYF. The CDR3 DNA reads as TGTGCCAGCAGTTCCCTCACAGATACGCAGTATTTT.

The rearrangement links TRBV28 to TRBJ2-6; possibly TRBD2 for D (5 bases). The CDR3 covers 15 residues. Germline CDR1 and CDR2: MDHEN and SYDVKM. The V end was cut by 8 bases, the J end by 2 bases, with 13 bases between. The CDR3 nucleotides read TGTGCCAGCTCCCCAACTAGTGCTGGGGCCAACGTCCTGACTTTC. Translation: CASSPTSAGANVLTF.

There are many counts of this clonotype. The V gene is TRBV6-5, the J gene TRBJ2-3, with 11 nucleotides matching TRBD2. CDR3 length equals 17 residues. Germline V gene sequence: CDR1 MNHEY, CDR2 SVGAGI. The junction had 6 bases not matched to a gene; V was cut back by 4 bases and J by 0 bases. The CDR3 region is CASSSGTSGPSTDTQYF. As DNA, the CDR3 is TGTGCCAGCAGTTCTGGGACTAGCGGTCCAAGCACAGATACGCAGTATTTT.

As to this clonotype: This may come from a read error, since a much larger clone is one base off. The chain couples TRBV12-3 or TRBV12-4 to TRBJ2-7; the D is unclear. The CDR3 is 13 residues long. V lost 3 bases to trimming and J lost 3 bases, with 9 bases between them. CDR3 DNA sequence: TGTGCCAGCAGTTTGTCCGAATTCTACGAGCAGTACTTC. Residues: CASSLSEFYEQYF.

The chain uses TRBV6-1 and TRBJ1-2, with D perhaps TRBD1 (5 bases). The CDR3 extends over 15 amino acids. Germline V gene lookup returns CDR1 MNHNS and CDR2 SASEGT. V lost 6 bases to trimming and J lost 5 bases, with 19 bases between them. CDR3 coding DNA: TGTGCCAGCAGCTCTATTACGGGGCGCGGGTATGGCTACACCTTC. Translation: CASSSITGRGYGYTF.